The 25 T cell receptor beta chains in this list originate from one sample, sequenced in a study of blood T cells in healthy people across ages. Through a sample-barcoded 5' primer and a J-beta primer mix, a second PCR was run for roughly 6 to 12 cycles. TCRdb itself ran the 5' RACE reads through MiXCR, one entry per CDR3 protein. The table includes about 800,000 distinct CDR3 sequences, 55% to 75% detected once. Sequencing was done on a sample of blood. The receptors derive from a man aged 25-45 years in good health.

About this clonotype: Germline and junction disagree at one end, which may indicate a read error. CDR3 loop: CAISRDGFLYSDGSYEQYF. In DNA form, the CDR3 reads TGTGCCATCAGCAGAGATGGATTCCTTTATTCCGACGGATCCTACGAGCAGTACTTC. J is TRBJ2-7 and V is TRBV15; unclear D gene. Per germline, CDR1 LNHNV and CDR2 YYDKDF (reference sequence). The length of the CDR3 is 19 residues. Combining the CDR3 with reference TRBV15 and TRBJ2-7 gives the whole variable domain DAMVIQNPRYQVTQFGKPVTLSCSQTLNHNVMYWYQQKSSQAPKLLFHYYDKDFNNEADTPDNFQSRRPNTSFCFLDIRSPGLGDTAMYLCAISRDGFLYSDGSYEQYFGPGTRLTVT.

The rearrangement links TRBV19 to TRBJ2-5, with D possibly being TRBD1 (6 bases). V lost 10 bases, J lost 5 bases, and 20 bases lay in between. The germline gives CDR1 LNHDA, CDR2 SQIVND (reference sequence). This CDR3 has 14 amino acids. The CDR3 region has the DNA TGTGCCACCGTGAGCCAGGGGCGAATGGAGACCCAGTACTTC. Protein product: CATVSQGRMETQYF.

The genes are TRBV21-1 and TRBJ2-4; the table's D call, TRBD1, was not checked against the DNA. TRBV21-1 is a listed pseudogene. The length of the CDR3 is 14 residues. Written as DNA, the CDR3 is TGTGCCAGCAGCTGGGACAGGAGACTTACGGAGCAGTACTTC. As protein: CASSWDRRLTEQYF.

This chain connects TRBV12-3 or TRBV12-4 to TRBJ2-4; the D gene is possibly TRBD2 (5 bases). V was shortened by 6 bases and J by 0 bases, with 9 bases between the two germline ends. The CDR3 runs 14 residues. The DNA for the CDR3 is TGTGCCAGCAGCGGGGTGTTAGCCAAAAACATTCAGTACTTC. Translating it yields CASSGVLAKNIQYF.

In its sample, this clonotype was seen a few times. The CDR3 sequence: CASTSTTTGRHGYTF. The CDR3 DNA is TGTGCCAGCACCTCCACCACAACCGGGAGACATGGCTACACCTTC. J is TRBJ1-2 and V is TRBV7-9; no clear D. The CDR3 has 15 amino acids. CDR1 SEHNR and CDR2 FQNEAQ come from the germline V gene (reference sequence). The V gene lost 7 bases and the J gene lost 6 bases, with 21 bases spanning the gap.

This clonotype was observed a handful of times. The genes are TRBV12-3 or TRBV12-4 and TRBJ2-4; 13 positions match TRBD2. This CDR3 has 14 residues. V trimming: 4 bases; J trimming: 13 bases; junction bases outside the gene matches: 7. CDR3 nucleotide sequence: TGTGCCAGCAGTTGGGGGACTAGCGGGACGGAGCAGTACTTC. It translates to CASSWGTSGTEQYF.

This chain joins TRBV2 and TRBJ2-5; 7 bases match TRBD2. In germline, CDR1 is SNHLY, CDR2 FYNNEI. V was pared by 11 bases and J by 4 bases, with 13 bases of the junction left unmatched. The length of the CDR3 is 14 residues. Written as DNA, the CDR3 is TGTGCCGGCAACCCTGCGGGGGTGGGAGAGACCCAGTACTTC. Translation gives CAGNPAGVGETQYF. The full variable domain, rest sourced from reference TRBV2 and TRBJ2-5, is EPEVTQTPSHQVTQMGQEVILRCVPISNHLYFYWYRQILGQKVEFLVSFYNNEISEKSEIFDDQFSVERPDGSNFTLKIRSTKLEDSAMYFCAGNPAGVGETQYFGPGTRLLVL.

A remark on this clonotype: The conserved phenylalanine or tryptophan normally closing the CDR3 is absent here, so this likely arose from a read error. V gene TRBV9 combines with J gene TRBJ2-1, with D unresolved. Germline V CDR1 and CDR2: SGDLS, YYNGEE. V was shortened by 4 bases and J by 4 bases, with 9 bases between the two germline ends. The CDR3 sequence is 13 residues long. Here the CDR3 reads CASSPPQYNEQFL. The DNA of the CDR3 is TGTGCCAGCAGCCCGCCCCAGTACAATGAGCAGTTCTTA.

This clonotype was seen a few times. J is TRBJ2-6 and V is TRBV20-1, with no clear D. Trimming stripped 0 bases from V and 0 bases from J, with 6 bases between. The CDR3 runs 15 residues. The germline V gene encodes CDR1 DFQATT and CDR2 SNEGSKA (reference sequence). The CDR3 region has the DNA TGCAGTGCTAGAGACCCCCTCTCTGGGGCCAACGTCCTGACTTTC. Protein product: CSARDPLSGANVLTF.

The chain combines TRBV5-1 with TRBJ2-5; no firm D call. The germline V gene encodes CDR1 SGHRS and CDR2 YFSETQ. The germline V and J ends were trimmed by 2 bases and 2 bases, with 10 bases remaining between them. The CDR3 is 14 residues long. The CDR3 loop reads CASSFPGPQETQYF. The CDR3 bases are TGCGCCAGCAGCTTCCCTGGACCACAAGAGACCCAGTACTTC. Combining the CDR3 with reference TRBV5-1 and TRBJ2-5 gives the whole variable domain KAGVTQTPRYLIKTRGQQVTLSCSPISGHRSVSWYQQTPGQGLQFLFEYFSETQRNKGNFPGRFSGRQFSNSRSEMNVSTLELGDSALYLCASSFPGPQETQYFGPGTRLLVL.

This clonotype appeared a few times. The genes are TRBV20-1 and TRBJ2-1; D not certain. The CDR3 consists of 13 residues. Trimming stripped 4 bases from V and 4 bases from J, with 11 bases between. Germline V gives CDR1 DFQATT, CDR2 SNEGSKA (reference sequence). In nucleotides, the CDR3 is TGCAGTGCTACCCTAAAAGGGTACAATGAGCAGTTCTTC. This translates into CSATLKGYNEQFF.

V is TRBV7-2 and J is TRBJ1-2; tentatively, D is TRBD1 (6 bases). From germline, CDR1 is SGHTA and CDR2 FQGNSA. The CDR3 sequence is 17 residues long. Trimming pared 2 bases from V and 4 bases from J, leaving 20 bases between. The DNA of the CDR3 is TGTGCCAGCAGCTTAAGAGGGGGTACAGGGAGTTCCTATGGCTACACCTTC. Its protein product is CASSLRGGTGSSYGYTF.

V and J are TRBV12-3 or TRBV12-4 and TRBJ2-3; D possibly corresponds to TRBD2 (6 bases). The V and J ends lost 5 bases and 2 bases respectively, with 11 bases between them. The CDR3 covers 14 residues. The DNA of the CDR3 is TGTGCCAGCAGTCGCACTAGCTACACAGATACGCAGTATTTT. Encoded protein: CASSRTSYTDTQYF.

The chain recombines TRBV20-1 with TRBJ2-3; D might be TRBD2 (6 bases). The CDR3 length is 15 residues. Germline V gene lookup returns CDR1 DFQATT and CDR2 SNEGSKA (reference sequence). The V end lost 2 bases, the J end lost 6 bases, and 18 bases lay between the germline ends. Here the CDR3 DNA reads TGCAGTGCTAGACTGCCTAGCGAGGTTGGTGATACGCAGTATTTT. The encoded protein is CSARLPSEVGDTQYF.

The V gene is TRBV15, the J gene TRBJ1-5, with TRBD1 identical over 7 bases. The CDR3 is 15 residues long. Losses at the gene ends were 4 bases for V and 3 bases for J; bases not matched to a gene: 6. CDR1 is LNHNV, CDR2 YYDKDF, per germline (reference sequence). In DNA form, the CDR3 reads TGTGCCACCAGCACAGGGGGAGAGAACAATCAGCCCCAGCATTTT. Translated, it gives CATSTGGENNQPQHF.

The V gene is TRBV5-6, the J gene TRBJ1-5; D might be TRBD1 (6 bases). Germline CDR1 and CDR2: SGHDT and YYEEEE. V was shortened by 3 bases and J by 5 bases, with 18 bases between the two germline ends. The length of the CDR3 is 16 residues. The CDR3, as DNA: TGTGCCAGCAGCTCAACAGGGTTGGGGACCTATCAGCCCCAGCATTTT. This encodes CASSSTGLGTYQPQHF. Drawing the rest from reference TRBV5-6 and TRBJ1-5, the complete variable domain is DAGVTQSPTHLIKTRGQQVTLRCSPKSGHDTVSWYQQALGQGPQFIFQYYEEEERQRGNFPDRFSGHQFPNYSSELNVNALLLGDSALYLCASSSTGLGTYQPQHFGDGTRLSIL.

This chain links TRBV5-1 with TRBJ2-7; possibly TRBD1 for D (6 bases). Trimming removed 3 bases from V and 3 bases from J, with 19 bases in between. This CDR3 spans 16 amino acids. Germline CDR1 is SGHRS and CDR2 is YFSETQ. The DNA of the CDR3 is TGCGCCAGCAGCTGGGGACGGACAGATCTTTTCTACGAGCAGTACTTC. Amino acid sequence: CASSWGRTDLFYEQYF.

V usage is TRBV5-1 and J usage is TRBJ1-2, with a tentative D call TRBD1 (6 bases). Germline-derived CDR1 and CDR2 are SGHRS and YFSETQ. V was clipped by 2 bases and J by 3 bases, with 14 bases between them. This CDR3 is 15 amino acids long. CDR3 in amino acids: CASSLGGGYDYGYTF. CDR3 nucleotide sequence: TGCGCCAGCAGCTTAGGGGGGGGGTACGACTATGGCTACACCTTC.

This clonotype occurred many times. This rearrangement joins TRBV25-1 to TRBJ2-5; D is unresolved. The germline V gene has CDR1 MGHDK and CDR2 SYGVNS. Trimming removed 3 bases from V and 5 bases from J, with 10 bases in between. The CDR3 sequence is 13 residues long. DNA for the CDR3: TGTGCCAGCAGTGATAACTTCCCTGAGACCCAGTACTTC. Its translation: CASSDNFPETQYF.

The rearrangement uses TRBV12-3 or TRBV12-4 and TRBJ2-3; the D gene is possibly TRBD2 (6 bases). The length of the CDR3 is 14 residues. Trimming cost V 5 bases and J 8 bases, with 17 bases left between them. Here the CDR3 DNA reads TGTGCCAGCAGTGGCGGGGTGAGAGGAGGTACGCAGTATTTT. Translated: CASSGGVRGGTQYF.

This clonotype turned up a few times. The gene calls are TRBV5-6 and TRBJ2-7, with D tentatively TRBD1 (6 bases). Trimming pared 4 bases from V and 2 bases from J, leaving 16 bases between. CDR3 size: 15 residues. Germline values: CDR1 SGHDT, CDR2 YYEEEE. As DNA, the CDR3 is TGTGCCAGCAGCCCCATGTCAGGGGACCCCTACGAGCAGTACTTC. Protein product: CASSPMSGDPYEQYF.

The chain combines TRBV27 with TRBJ2-1; D possibly matches TRBD1 or TRBD2 (6 bases each). This CDR3 region has 15 residues. The germline V and J ends were trimmed by 2 bases and 7 bases, with 15 bases remaining between them. Germline CDR1 and CDR2: MNHEY and SMNVEV (reference sequence). The CDR3 DNA reads as TGTGCCAGCAGTTTACACAGGGAGGAATGGAATGAGCAGTTCTTC. Encoded protein: CASSLHREEWNEQFF.

This rearrangement joins TRBV29-1 to TRBJ2-1; 12 nucleotides align to TRBD2. The CDR3 runs to 19 residues. V lost 4 bases to trimming and J lost 4 bases; unmatched junction nucleotides: 17. From germline, CDR1 is SQVTM and CDR2 ANQGSEA. In DNA, the CDR3 is TGCAGCGTTGGAGGACTAGCGGGAAGATCGGCACAGTTTTACAATGAGCAGTTCTTC. As protein: CSVGGLAGRSAQFYNEQFF.

The chain couples TRBV6-1 to TRBJ2-3, with D hard to call. Trimming stripped 6 bases from V and 6 bases from J, with 28 bases between. The CDR3 spans 18 residues. Per germline, CDR1 MNHNS and CDR2 SASEGT. The CDR3 DNA reads as TGTGCCAGCAGCCACGACACTTTAGGAGCCACCGACGTGGATACGCAGTATTTT. It translates to CASSHDTLGATDVDTQYF.

In its sample, this clonotype was seen once. The genes are TRBV25-1 and TRBJ1-4, with 9 nucleotides matching TRBD1. V lost 6 bases to trimming and J lost 8 bases; unmatched junction nucleotides: 13. Germline values: CDR1 MGHDK, CDR2 SYGVNS. The CDR3 extends over 16 amino acids. Written as DNA, the CDR3 is TGTGCCAGCAGCCGGGACAGGGAGGGCCTAGGGGAAAAACTGTTTTTT. Translating gives CASSRDREGLGEKLFF.